This T cell receptor (beta chain) was documented in a study of vaccination effects on CD4 cells after COVID-19. V lost 4 bases and J 3 bases, leaving 9 bases between the germline ends. This CDR3 is 14 amino acids long. Germline V gives CDR1 ENHRY, CDR2 SYGVKD. Turning to this clone: As yet, its antigen is unknown.

Cultured cells yielded isolated CD4+ T cells after approximately nine days. Measured with immunoSEQ multiplex PCR; TCRdb has only the in-frame clones, and not every one. Seen here are about 48,000 clones, approximately 65% observed once, and the top ten hold about 5%. The receptor was derived from a human donor who received a COVID-19 vaccine. The chain links TRBV10-3 to TRBJ2-2; possibly TRBD1 for D (6 bases). Sequencing used CD4+ T cells from PBMCs cultured without peptide, obtained before COVID-19 vaccination. The DNA of the CDR3 is TGTGCCATCAGTGGGGCAGGGGACACCGGGGAGCTGTTTTTT. Residues: CAISGAGDTGELFF.